Listed below are T cell receptor beta chains from one sample, sequenced in a study of blood T cell repertoires in COVID-19. Profiling relied on immunoSEQ multiplex PCR, and the TCRdb table lists in-frame clones only, not all of them. The sample has about 250,000 clones, about nine tenths seen once. Material: peripheral blood. These receptors came from a woman in her thirties with active or convalescent COVID-19. Both conserved end residues are part of each CDR3. A D gene is named only where the DNA matches it firmly. A clone size is listed for some rows: how often the clone was seen (once, few, many), or a class if it is expanded.

D gene,clone size,V gene,J gene,CDR3 DNA,CDR3 protein
TRBD1,.,TRBV7-2,TRBJ1-2,TGTGCCAGCAGCTGGCGGACAGGGGATGGCTACACCTTC,CASSWRTGDGYTF
.,.,TRBV15,TRBJ1-3,TGTGCCACCAGCAGAGATTGGACAAGCACCATATATTTT,CATSRDWTSTIYF
.,.,TRBV27,TRBJ2-7,TGTGCCACCTACGTCCGGGGGACGCGGGCTCTTTACGAGCAGTACTTC,CATYVRGTRALYEQYF
TRBD1,.,TRBV13,TRBJ1-1,TGTGCCAGCAGCTTAGGCCGGGACAGGGGGCGAGTGGCTTTCTTT,CASSLGRDRGRVAFF
.,.,TRBV5-6,TRBJ1-6,TGTGCCAGCAGCTTGGGCGGATCTGCAGGGCTTTCACCCCTCCACTTT,CASSLGGSAGLSPLHF
TRBD2,.,TRBV3-1/TRBV3-2,TRBJ2-3,TGTGCCAGCAGCAGACTAGCGGGGGGGCCGGATACGCAGTATTTT,CASSRLAGGPDTQYF
TRBD1,.,TRBV6-2/TRBV6-3,TRBJ1-6,TGTGCCAGCAGTTACTCGCAGAGGGACAGGGATTCACCCCTCCACTTT,CASSYSQRDRDSPLHF
.,.,TRBV4-1,TRBJ1-1,TGCGCCAGCAGCCCAACACAGGGTATCCCCAACACTGAAGCTTTCTTT,CASSPTQGIPNTEAFF
TRBD1,.,TRBV2,TRBJ2-2,TGTGCCAACAGGAGGACAGGGGTGGGCACCGGGGAGCTGTTTTTT,CANRRTGVGTGELFF
TRBD1,once,TRBV7-2,TRBJ2-3,TGTGCCAGCAGCTTAGAGGGGGCGCACACAGATACGCAGTATTTT,CASSLEGAHTDTQYF
TRBD1,.,TRBV6-2/TRBV6-3,TRBJ1-5,TGTGCCAGCAGTTACCGAGGACAGGGATACAATCAGCCCCAGCATTTT,CASSYRGQGYNQPQHF
TRBD1,once,TRBV2,TRBJ1-1,TGTGCCAGCATCCCGGACAGGGGGCGACCGAACACTGAAGCTTTCTTT,CASIPDRGRPNTEAFF
.,.,TRBV11-3,TRBJ2-1,TGTGCCAGCAGCCTAGGACAGAACAATGAGCAGTTCTTC,CASSLGQNNEQFF
.,.,TRBV3-1/TRBV3-2,TRBJ2-1,TGTGCCAGCAGCCAAGAAGGGACACAGACCGACAATGAGCAGTTCTTC,CASSQEGTQTDNEQFF
.,.,TRBV5-1,TRBJ2-2,TGCGCCAGCAGCCCGGGTCCTGGCACCGGGGAGCTGTTTTTT,CASSPGPGTGELFF
.,.,TRBV7-2,TRBJ1-6,TGTGCCAGCAGCTTTTGGGCCTTGACGGCGGGGTACGTTTCACCCCTCCACTTT,CASSFWALTAGYVSPLHF
.,once,TRBV3-1/TRBV3-2,TRBJ2-4,TGTGCCAGCAGCCGATCGACGGACAGTAGAAACATTCAGTACTTC,CASSRSTDSRNIQYF
.,.,TRBV7-2,TRBJ2-2,TGTGCCAGCACCGTGGAGGGGACCGGGGAGCTGTTTTTT,CASTVEGTGELFF
.,.,TRBV7-3,TRBJ1-1,TGTGCCAGCAGCTTAAGGGGGCAGGACACTGAAGCTTTCTTT,CASSLRGQDTEAFF
.,.,TRBV6-5,TRBJ1-5,TGTGCCAGCGTCTCTGGGGGGGGCAATCAGCCCCAGCATTTT,CASVSGGGNQPQHF
TRBD1,.,TRBV7-6,TRBJ2-5,TGTGCCAGCAGCTCGTGGACAGGGGGCCAAGAGACCCAGTACTTC,CASSSWTGGQETQYF
TRBD1,.,TRBV5-4,TRBJ1-1,TGTGCCAGCAGCTTGCCAAGACAGGGTAACACTGAAGCTTTCTTT,CASSLPRQGNTEAFF
TRBD1,.,TRBV7-2,TRBJ1-1,TGTGCCAGCAGGGGACAGCAGAACACTGAAGCTTTCTTT,CASRGQQNTEAFF
TRBD1,.,TRBV6-2/TRBV6-3,TRBJ1-5,TGTGCCAGCAGTTTGGGGACAGGGGGCGGCCAGCCCCAGCATTTT,CASSLGTGGGQPQHF
TRBD2,.,TRBV3-1/TRBV3-2,TRBJ2-5,TGTGCCAGCAGTCAGCGGGGGGGCCGGAGGGTCGAGACCCAGTACTTC,CASSQRGGRRVETQYF
TRBD1,.,TRBV5-1,TRBJ1-2,TGCGCCAGCACCAATAACCCCGACAGGGACTATGGCTACACCTTC,CASTNNPDRDYGYTF
TRBD1,.,TRBV27,TRBJ2-2,TGTGCCAGCAGTTTCTCCGGGCAGGGGGACACCGGGGAGCTGTTTTTT,CASSFSGQGDTGELFF
.,once,TRBV28,TRBJ1-5,TGTGCCAGCAGTATGCCGGGACAAGCCTATAGCAATCAGCCCCAGCATTTT,CASSMPGQAYSNQPQHF
TRBD1,.,TRBV4-3,TRBJ1-2,TGCGCCAGCAGCCAAGAAGGGGACAGGGATGGTGGCTACACCTTC,CASSQEGDRDGGYTF
.,.,TRBV7-2,TRBJ2-3,TGTGCCAGCAGCCCTCAGATAACAGATACGCAGTATTTT,CASSPQITDTQYF
TRBD2,.,TRBV11-3,TRBJ2-7,TGTGCCAGCAGCCCCTGGGCGGGGGTGGGCTACGAGCAGTACTTC,CASSPWAGVGYEQYF
.,.,TRBV14,TRBJ2-3,TGTGCCAGCAGCCAACTAACGGGGGGCCCCACAGATACGCAGTATTTT,CASSQLTGGPTDTQYF
TRBD1,.,TRBV27,TRBJ1-2,TGTGCCAGCTGCTCGGGACAGGGGTTTGGTGGCTACACCTTC,CASCSGQGFGGYTF
.,once,TRBV9,TRBJ2-3,TGTGCCAGCAGCGTAGTTGGCAGCACAGATACGCAGTATTTT,CASSVVGSTDTQYF
TRBD1,.,TRBV27,TRBJ1-1,TGTGCCAGCACCCCCGACTCACGCAGGGGGTGGCAGGCTGAAGCTTTCTTT,CASTPDSRRGWQAEAFF
.,.,TRBV9,TRBJ1-2,TGTGCCAGCAGGGGGGCAGCAGATAACTATGGCTACACCTTC,CASRGAADNYGYTF
TRBD1,.,TRBV5-6,TRBJ1-3,TGTGCCACCTGGGACAGGGGATACTCTGGAAACACCATATATTTT,CATWDRGYSGNTIYF
TRBD1,.,TRBV15,TRBJ2-2,TGTGCCACCAGCAGAGATCTTGGGACAGCGAACACCGGGGAGCTGTTTTTT,CATSRDLGTANTGELFF
TRBD1,.,TRBV10-3,TRBJ1-2,TGTGCCATCAGTGAGTCTTCAGGGGGCCTAGGTGGCTACACCTTC,CAISESSGGLGGYTF
.,.,TRBV7-2,TRBJ1-1,TGTGCCAGCAGCTTAGGTGTTCGCGGCAGGGTGAACACTGAAGCTTTCTTT,CASSLGVRGRVNTEAFF
.,few,TRBV5-1,TRBJ1-3,TGCGCCAGCAGCCCCACAGGACATAACTCTGGAAACACCATATATTTT,CASSPTGHNSGNTIYF
TRBD1,.,TRBV18,TRBJ1-6,TGTGCCAGCTCATCCAGGGGGCAGGTAAAAGAATCACCCCTCCACTTT,CASSSRGQVKESPLHF
.,.,TRBV4-3,TRBJ2-7,TGCGCCAGCAGCCAAGGCCTGGGGACACCCTACGAGCAGTACTTC,CASSQGLGTPYEQYF
TRBD1,.,TRBV7-6,TRBJ2-1,TGTGCCAGCAGCTTTCCCGGACAGGGAATGGTCAATGAGCAGTTCTTC,CASSFPGQGMVNEQFF
.,.,TRBV4-3,TRBJ2-2,TGCGCCAGCAGCCAGGACAGACTAAGCGCGAACACCGGGGAGCTGTTTTTT,CASSQDRLSANTGELFF
TRBD1,.,TRBV5-1,TRBJ2-2,TGCGCCAGCAGCACCCCGACAGGGGCCCTAGGCGGGGAGCTGTTTTTT,CASSTPTGALGGELFF
.,.,TRBV28,TRBJ1-2,TGTGCCAGCAGTTTATTGGGAGATCCTAACTATGGCTACACCTTC,CASSLLGDPNYGYTF
TRBD1,.,TRBV4-2,TRBJ1-2,TGTGCCAGCAGCCGTGATATGAGTGGACAGGGGTATGGCTACACCTTC,CASSRDMSGQGYGYTF
.,.,TRBV7-3,TRBJ2-5,TGTGCCAGCAGCTTAAGGGGGCTTCAAGAGACCCAGTACTTC,CASSLRGLQETQYF
.,few,TRBV9,TRBJ2-1,TGTGCCAGCAGCGTAGGACTTTGGTCTTCCTACAATGAGCAGTTCTTC,CASSVGLWSSYNEQFF